A selection of T cell receptor beta chains follows, all from one sample in a study of Ad26.COV2.S vaccination and SARS-CoV-2 variants. Only in-frame clones appear in the TCRdb table, and some are missing; sequencing was by immunoSEQ multiplex PCR. This table has about 420,000 clones, over 75% appearing once. Specimen: peripheral blood, collected in a trial of Ad26.COV2.S vaccine versus placebo. The source of these receptors is a person between 18 and 59 years old who received the Ad26.COV2.S COVID-19 vaccine or a placebo. CDR3s include the opening cysteine and the closing phenylalanine or tryptophan. The D gene is left open where the match is weak. Clone size is shown for a subset of rows, as once, few, many or a class of expanded clone.

TRBJ1-2 TRBV5-6 - 16 - CASSSIEDRLGYGYTF TGTGCCAGCAGCTCGATAGAAGACAGGTTGGGCTATGGCTACACCTTC
TRBJ2-1 TRBV15 TRBD1 16 - CATSVDGQGAHDEQFF TGTGCCACCAGCGTAGACGGGCAGGGGGCTCACGATGAGCAGTTCTTC
TRBJ1-2 TRBV7-8 - 12 once CASTSGPYGYTF TGTGCCAGCACCTCCGGGCCCTATGGCTACACCTTC
TRBJ1-1 TRBV29-1 TRBD1 14 - CSVESGQGATEAFF TGCAGCGTTGAATCGGGACAGGGGGCCACTGAAGCTTTCTTT
TRBJ2-3 TRBV9 TRBD2 16 - CASSVALAGDTDTQYF TGTGCCAGCAGCGTAGCTCTAGCGGGGGACACAGATACGCAGTATTTT
TRBJ2-1 TRBV28 - 15 - CASLQTRASYNEQFF TGTGCCAGCCTACAAACCCGAGCCTCCTACAATGAGCAGTTCTTC
TRBJ1-1 TRBV7-8 - 13 - CASSFHRNTEAFF TGTGCCAGCAGCTTTCACAGGAACACTGAAGCTTTCTTT
TRBJ2-5 TRBV21-1 - 15 - CASSAHRDSKETQYF TGTGCCAGCAGCGCCCACCGGGACAGCAAAGAGACCCAGTACTTC
TRBJ2-1 TRBV5-4 - 12 - CASSLVRGEQFF TGTGCCAGCAGCTTGGTGCGGGGTGAGCAGTTCTTC
TRBJ2-1 TRBV5-1 TRBD2 15 - CASTTSGGAYNEQFF TGCGCCAGCACCACTAGCGGGGGGGCCTACAATGAGCAGTTCTTC
TRBJ2-5 TRBV7-6 TRBD1 17 - CASSEVGQGAGAETQYF TGTGCCAGCAGCGAAGTGGGACAGGGGGCCGGTGCAGAGACCCAGTACTTC
TRBJ1-2 TRBV29-1 - 11 - CSVRKLNGYTF TGCAGCGTCCGGAAGCTTAATGGCTACACCTTC
TRBJ1-2 TRBV4-3 TRBD1 15 - CASSRSGQGNYGYTF TGCGCCAGCAGCCGATCGGGACAGGGAAACTATGGCTACACCTTC
TRBJ2-7 TRBV29-1 - 15 once CSVVPRGGQAYEQYF TGCAGCGTTGTCCCCCGTGGGGGGCAGGCGTACGAGCAGTACTTC
TRBJ2-1 TRBV28 TRBD2 15 - CASKLAGPTYNEQFF TGTGCCAGCAAACTAGCGGGGCCCACCTACAATGAGCAGTTCTTC
TRBJ2-6 TRBV28 - 16 - CASSLLAASGANVLTF TGTGCCAGTTCCCTACTCGCGGCTTCTGGGGCCAACGTCCTGACTTTC
TRBJ2-2 TRBV5-1 - 15 - CASSLLQGGDGELFF TGCGCCAGCAGCTTGTTACAGGGTGGAGACGGGGAGCTGTTTTTT
TRBJ2-3 TRBV6-2/TRBV6-3 - 14 - CASSPMGFTDTQYF TGTGCCAGCAGTCCAATGGGATTCACAGATACGCAGTATTTT
TRBJ1-1 TRBV7-9 - 16 once CASSFNQGLGNTEAFF TGTGCCAGCAGCTTTAACCAGGGCTTAGGGAACACTGAAGCTTTCTTT
TRBJ1-2 TRBV4-3 - 15 - CASSQDGTPGYGYTF TGCGCCAGCAGCCAAGATGGGACTCCCGGCTATGGCTACACCTTC
TRBJ2-1 TRBV27 - 14 - CASSLGGANHEQFF TGTGCCAGCAGTTTAGGGGGGGCTAATCATGAGCAGTTCTTC
TRBJ2-2 TRBV28 - 15 - CASSFRGELAGELFF TGTGCCAGCAGTTTCCGCGGGGAATTGGCCGGGGAGCTGTTTTTT
TRBJ1-2 TRBV6-2/TRBV6-3 TRBD1 13 - CASSLGQDYGYTF TGTGCCAGCAGCTTGGGACAGGACTATGGCTACACCTTC
TRBJ2-7 TRBV4-1 TRBD1 15 - CASSQGTGSSYEQYF TGCGCCAGCAGCCAAGGGACAGGCAGCTCCTACGAGCAGTACTTC
TRBJ2-7 TRBV7-2 TRBD2 14 - CASSGTSGGREQYF TGTGCCAGCAGTGGAACTAGCGGGGGGAGAGAGCAGTACTTC
TRBJ1-5 TRBV19 - 18 - CASRSGVMGARSNQPQHF TGTGCCAGTAGGTCGGGGGTTATGGGGGCTCGTAGCAATCAGCCCCAGCATTTT
TRBJ1-3 TRBV30 - 11 - CGERLGNTIYF TGTGGGGAACGACTTGGAAACACCATATATTTT
TRBJ2-5 TRBV3-1/TRBV3-2 TRBD1 15 - CASSRTGGAQETQYF TGTGCCAGCAGTCGGACAGGGGGGGCCCAAGAGACCCAGTACTTC
TRBJ1-4 TRBV28 TRBD1 16 once CASSSLSEDRKAKLFF TGTGCCAGCAGTTCCCTCTCGGAGGACAGGAAGGCAAAACTGTTTTTT
TRBJ1-1 TRBV6-4 - 13 - CASSDSDNTEAFF TGTGCCAGCAGTGACTCGGACAACACTGAAGCTTTCTTT
TRBJ1-5 TRBV6-1 - 13 - CASSELGNQPQHF TGTGCCAGCAGTGAATTGGGCAATCAGCCCCAGCATTTT
TRBJ2-2 TRBV10-3 - 15 once CAIKRLGMNTGELFF TGTGCTATCAAGCGCCTGGGAATGAATACCGGGGAGCTGTTTTTT
TRBJ1-3 TRBV18 TRBD1 15 few CASSPQGVDGNTIYF TGTGCCAGCTCACCCCAGGGGGTGGATGGAAACACCATATATTTT
TRBJ2-2 TRBV19 TRBD1 16 - CASSIGTGESTGELFF TGTGCCAGTAGTATAGGGACAGGGGAGAGCACCGGGGAGCTGTTTTTT
TRBJ2-1 TRBV27 - 14 - CASSLRAEGNEQFF TGTGCCAGCAGTTTAAGGGCGGAGGGGAATGAGCAGTTCTTC
TRBJ1-5 TRBV19 - 13 - CASSIQGPQPQHF TGTGCCAGTAGTATACAAGGACCCCAGCCCCAGCATTTT
TRBJ2-7 TRBV9 TRBD1 13 few CASSPGTGSEQYF TGTGCCAGCAGCCCCGGGACAGGGAGCGAGCAGTACTTC
TRBJ2-6 TRBV27 - 15 - CASRYGASGANVLTF TGTGCCAGCAGATACGGTGCCTCTGGGGCCAACGTCCTGACTTTC
TRBJ2-5 TRBV29-1 - 14 - CSVDDRLGRETQYF TGCAGCGTTGACGATCGACTAGGGAGGGAGACCCAGTACTTC
TRBJ2-5 TRBV3-1/TRBV3-2 TRBD1 16 - CASSHSGTGVSETQYF TGTGCCAGCAGCCATTCCGGGACAGGGGTAAGCGAGACCCAGTACTTC
TRBJ2-5 TRBV5-1 TRBD1 14 - CASSHGQGRETQYF TGCGCCAGCAGCCACGGACAGGGCCGGGAGACCCAGTACTTC
TRBJ2-3 TRBV2 - 15 once CASSSESVVADTQYF TGTGCCAGCAGCTCGGAGTCAGTCGTAGCAGATACGCAGTATTTT